This TCR beta chain was retrieved from a study of CD8 T cells in Susac syndrome. The authors reverse transcribed about 0.5 to 1 ug RNA with random hexamers. Via MiXCR, TCRdb re-called the immunoSEQ multiplex PCR reads, giving one row per CDR3 protein. The table records under 150,000 distinct CDR3 sequences, around 94% of them present only once. This sequence was found in a human donor with multiple sclerosis. Sequencing input: CD4+ T cells from PBMCs.

The CDR3 loop is CASSPRAAHPPLNTEAFF. CDR3 DNA sequence: TGTGCCAGCAGCCCACGAGCAGCTCACCCACCATTGAACACTGAAGCTTTCTTT. This rearrangement joins TRBV7-2 to TRBJ1-1; D gene unclear. V lost 5 bases and J lost 0, with 22 bases in between. Germline V gene sequence: CDR1 SGHTA, CDR2 FQGNSA. This CDR3 spans 18 amino acids.